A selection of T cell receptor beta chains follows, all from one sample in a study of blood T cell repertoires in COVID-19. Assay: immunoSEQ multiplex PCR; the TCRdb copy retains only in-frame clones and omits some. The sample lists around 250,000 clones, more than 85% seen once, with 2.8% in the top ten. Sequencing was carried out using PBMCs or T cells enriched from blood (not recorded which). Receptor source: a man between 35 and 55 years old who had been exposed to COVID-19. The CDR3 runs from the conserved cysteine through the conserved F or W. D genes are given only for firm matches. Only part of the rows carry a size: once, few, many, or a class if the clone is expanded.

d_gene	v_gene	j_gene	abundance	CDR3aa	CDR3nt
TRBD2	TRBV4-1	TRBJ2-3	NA	CASSQPGLENTDTQYF	TGCGCCAGCAGCCAACCGGGACTAGAAAACACAGATACGCAGTATTTT
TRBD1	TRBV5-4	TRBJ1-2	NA	CASSLAGTGVGYTF	TGTGCCAGCAGCTTGGCCGGGACAGGGGTGGGCTACACCTTC
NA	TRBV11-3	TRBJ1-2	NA	CASSLGELFNYGYTF	TGTGCCAGCAGCTTAGGGGAGCTTTTTAACTATGGCTACACCTTC
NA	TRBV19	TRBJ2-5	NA	CASSIRGRMSETQYF	TGTGCCAGTAGTATACGAGGGAGGATGTCTGAGACCCAGTACTTC
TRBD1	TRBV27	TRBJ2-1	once	CASSLTGVTYNEQFF	TGTGCCAGCAGTTTAACAGGGGTTACCTACAATGAGCAGTTCTTC
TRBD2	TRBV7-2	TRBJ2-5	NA	CASSLAGTSGSQETQYF	TGTGCCAGCAGCTTAGCCGGGACTAGCGGGAGTCAAGAGACCCAGTACTTC
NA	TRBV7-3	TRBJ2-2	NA	CASGAVDTGELFF	TGTGCCAGCGGGGCGGTGGACACCGGGGAGCTGTTTTTT
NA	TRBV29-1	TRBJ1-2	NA	CSVVLRGIAYGYTF	TGCAGCGTTGTACTGCGGGGGATCGCCTATGGCTACACCTTC
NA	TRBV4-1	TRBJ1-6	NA	CASSPQLALNNSPLHF	TGCGCCAGCAGCCCTCAATTAGCCTTAAATAATTCACCCCTCCACTTT
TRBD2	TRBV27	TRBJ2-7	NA	CASSLTSGSRPYEQYF	TGTGCCAGCAGTTTAACTAGCGGGAGTCGCCCCTACGAGCAGTACTTC
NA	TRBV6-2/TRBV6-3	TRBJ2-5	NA	CASSSRGDPSGRETQYF	TGTGCCAGCAGTTCCAGGGGCGATCCATCCGGTCGAGAGACCCAGTACTTC
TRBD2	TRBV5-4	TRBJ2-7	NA	CASSLVAGGSYEQYF	TGTGCCAGCAGCTTGGTGGCGGGAGGGTCCTACGAGCAGTACTTC
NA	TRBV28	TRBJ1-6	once	CASRPGEYSPLHF	TGTGCCAGCCGTCCAGGGGAGTATTCACCCCTCCACTTT
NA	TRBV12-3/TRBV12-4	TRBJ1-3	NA	CASTPTPADTIYF	TGTGCCAGCACCCCCACTCCAGCGGACACCATATATTTT
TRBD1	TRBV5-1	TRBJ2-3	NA	CASIGQGRTDTQYF	TGCGCCAGCATCGGACAGGGCCGCACAGATACGCAGTATTTT
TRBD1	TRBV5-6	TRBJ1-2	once	CASSLRDRERDYYGYTF	TGTGCCAGCAGCCTCAGGGACAGGGAGAGGGACTACTATGGCTACACCTTC
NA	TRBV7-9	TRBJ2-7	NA	CASSPARGDEQYF	TGTGCCAGCAGCCCAGCCCGAGGTGACGAGCAGTACTTC
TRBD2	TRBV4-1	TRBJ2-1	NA	CASSQVLAGAFNEQFF	TGCGCCAGCAGCCAAGTTCTAGCGGGAGCTTTCAATGAGCAGTTCTTC
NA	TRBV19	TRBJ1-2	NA	CASTQTDYYGYTF	TGTGCCAGTACCCAGACAGACTACTATGGCTACACCTTC
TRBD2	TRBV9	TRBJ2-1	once	CASSPRTSRNNNEQFF	TGTGCCAGCAGCCCACGGACTAGCAGAAACAACAATGAGCAGTTCTTC
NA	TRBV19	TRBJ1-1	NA	CASSQTGRTEAFF	TGTGCCAGTAGCCAAACAGGGCGGACTGAAGCTTTCTTT
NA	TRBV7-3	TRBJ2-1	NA	CASSLTGVEQFF	TGTGCCAGCAGCTTAACCGGAGTTGAGCAGTTCTTC
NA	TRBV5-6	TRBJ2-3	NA	CASSRTGSTSDTQYF	TGTGCCAGCAGCCGCACGGGGTCAACCTCAGATACGCAGTATTTT
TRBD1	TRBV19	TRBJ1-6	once	CASSETGTVNSPLHF	TGTGCCAGTAGCGAGACCGGGACAGTAAATTCACCCCTCCACTTT
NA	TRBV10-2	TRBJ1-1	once	CASSEVAQGNTEAFF	TGCGCCAGCAGTGAAGTAGCACAGGGGAACACTGAAGCTTTCTTT
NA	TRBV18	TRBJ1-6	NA	CASSPQGFNSPLHF	TGTGCCAGCTCACCTCAGGGGTTCAATTCACCCCTCCACTTT
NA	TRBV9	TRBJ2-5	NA	CASSVHEETQYF	TGTGCCAGCAGCGTTCATGAAGAGACCCAGTACTTC
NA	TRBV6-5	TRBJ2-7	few	CASTQIFGGREQYF	TGTGCCAGCACCCAAATTTTTGGGGGGAGGGAGCAGTACTTC
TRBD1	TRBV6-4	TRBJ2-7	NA	CASTPTGGLGEQYF	TGTGCCAGCACTCCGACAGGGGGCCTCGGCGAGCAGTACTTC
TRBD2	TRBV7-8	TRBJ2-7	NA	CASSSGLPAYEQYF	TGTGCCAGCAGCTCGGGACTACCAGCCTACGAGCAGTACTTC
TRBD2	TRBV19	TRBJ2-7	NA	CATDSGSGYEQYF	TGTGCCACTGATAGCGGGAGCGGCTACGAGCAGTACTTC
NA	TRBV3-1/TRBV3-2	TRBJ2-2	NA	CASSRVTGGTGELFF	TGTGCCAGCAGCCGGGTAACTGGGGGGACCGGGGAGCTGTTTTTT
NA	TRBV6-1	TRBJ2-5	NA	CASSEVQAPRETQYF	TGTGCCAGCAGTGAGGTACAGGCCCCGCGGGAGACCCAGTACTTC